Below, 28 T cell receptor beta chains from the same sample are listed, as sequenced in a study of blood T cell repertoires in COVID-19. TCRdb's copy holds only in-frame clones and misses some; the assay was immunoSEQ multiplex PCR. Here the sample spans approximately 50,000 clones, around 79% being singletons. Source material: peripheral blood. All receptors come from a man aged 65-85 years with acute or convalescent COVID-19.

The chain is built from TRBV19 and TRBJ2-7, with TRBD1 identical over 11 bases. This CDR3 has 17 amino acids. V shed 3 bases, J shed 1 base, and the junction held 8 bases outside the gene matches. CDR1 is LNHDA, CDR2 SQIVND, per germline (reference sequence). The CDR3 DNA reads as TGTGCCAGTAGTATCGTTTCCGGGACAGGGGGATCCTACGAGCAGTACTTC. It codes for CASSIVSGTGGSYEQYF.

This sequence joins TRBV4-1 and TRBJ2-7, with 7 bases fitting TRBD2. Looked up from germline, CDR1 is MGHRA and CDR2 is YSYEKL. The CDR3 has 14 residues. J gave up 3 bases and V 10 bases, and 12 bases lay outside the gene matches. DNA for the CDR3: TGCGCCACCTCCGGAGCGGGGTCGGGCTACGAGCAGTACTTC. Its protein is CATSGAGSGYEQYF.

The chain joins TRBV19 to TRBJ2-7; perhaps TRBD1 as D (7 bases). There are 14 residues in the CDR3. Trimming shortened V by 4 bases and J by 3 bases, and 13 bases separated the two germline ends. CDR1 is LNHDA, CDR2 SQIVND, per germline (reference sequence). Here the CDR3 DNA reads TGTGCCAGTAGTAGACAGGGACTTGACTACGAGCAGTACTTC. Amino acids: CASSRQGLDYEQYF. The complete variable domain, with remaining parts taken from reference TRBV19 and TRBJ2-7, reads DGGITQSPKYLFRKEGQNVTLSCEQNLNHDAMYWYRQDPGQGLRLIYYSQIVNDFQKGDIAEGYSVSREKKESFPLTVTSAQKNPTAFYLCASSRQGLDYEQYFGPGTRLTVT.

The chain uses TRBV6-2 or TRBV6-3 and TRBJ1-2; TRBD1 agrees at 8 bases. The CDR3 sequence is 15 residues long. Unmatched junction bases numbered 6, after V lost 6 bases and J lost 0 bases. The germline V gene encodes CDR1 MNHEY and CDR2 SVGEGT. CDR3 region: CASSPLDRANYGYTF. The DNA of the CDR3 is TGTGCCAGCAGCCCCCTGGACAGGGCTAACTATGGCTACACCTTC.

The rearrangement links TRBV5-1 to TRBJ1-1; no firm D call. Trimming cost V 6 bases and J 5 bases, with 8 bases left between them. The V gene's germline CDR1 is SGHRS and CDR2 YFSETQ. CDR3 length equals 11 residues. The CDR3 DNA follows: TGCGCCAGCATTGAGGGTACTGAAGCTTTCTTT. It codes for CASIEGTEAFF. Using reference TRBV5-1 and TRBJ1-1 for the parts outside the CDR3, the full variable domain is KAGVTQTPRYLIKTRGQQVTLSCSPISGHRSVSWYQQTPGQGLQFLFEYFSETQRNKGNFPGRFSGRQFSNSRSEMNVSTLELGDSALYLCASIEGTEAFFGQGTRLTVV.

The CDR3 DNA follows: TGCGCCAGCAGCTCCCCGGGACAGGGAGTCTACGAGCAGTACTTC. Protein: CASSSPGQGVYEQYF. The chain uses TRBV10-1 and TRBJ2-7, with 9 bases matching TRBD1. The germline CDR1 and CDR2 sequences are WNHNN and SYGVQD (reference sequence). The length of the CDR3 is 15 residues. The J segment lost 3 bases and the V segment lost 6 bases, leaving 9 bases of the junction unmatched.

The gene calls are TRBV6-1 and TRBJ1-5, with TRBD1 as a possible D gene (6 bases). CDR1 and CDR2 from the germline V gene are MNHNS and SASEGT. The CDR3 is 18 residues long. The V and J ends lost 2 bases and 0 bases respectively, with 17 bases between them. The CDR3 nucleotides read TGTGCCAGCAGTGAATCGTTGGCAGGGGCTTTTAGCAATCAGCCCCAGCATTTT. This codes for CASSESLAGAFSNQPQHF.

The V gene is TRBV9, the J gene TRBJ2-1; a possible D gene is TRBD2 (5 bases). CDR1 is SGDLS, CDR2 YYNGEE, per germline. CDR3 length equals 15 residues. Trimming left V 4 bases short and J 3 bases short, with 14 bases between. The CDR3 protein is CASSPPGLNYNEQFF. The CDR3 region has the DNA TGTGCCAGCAGCCCCCCGGGATTGAACTACAATGAGCAGTTCTTC. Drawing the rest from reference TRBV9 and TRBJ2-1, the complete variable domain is DSGVTQTPKHLITATGQRVTLRCSPRSGDLSVYWYQQSLDQGLQFLIQYYNGEERAKGNILERFSAQQFPDLHSELNLSSLELGDSALYFCASSPPGLNYNEQFFGPGTRLTVL.

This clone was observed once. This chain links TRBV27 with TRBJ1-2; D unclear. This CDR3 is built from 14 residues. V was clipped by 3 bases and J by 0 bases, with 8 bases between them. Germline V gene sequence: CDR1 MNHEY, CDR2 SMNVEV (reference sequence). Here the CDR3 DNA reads TGTGCCAGCAGTTTTACGTCAGCTAACTATGGCTACACCTTC. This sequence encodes CASSFTSANYGYTF.

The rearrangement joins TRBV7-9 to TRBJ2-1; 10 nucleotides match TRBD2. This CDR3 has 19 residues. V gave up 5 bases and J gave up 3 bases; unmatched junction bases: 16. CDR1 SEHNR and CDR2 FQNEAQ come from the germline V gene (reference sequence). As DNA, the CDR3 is TGTGCCAGCAGCCCTCCAGTTAGCGGGGGGAAGGGCTTCTACAATGAGCAGTTCTTC. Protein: CASSPPVSGGKGFYNEQFF.

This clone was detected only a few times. CDR3 amino acids: CASSKEGQGGQPQHF. In DNA, the CDR3 is TGTGCCAGCAGTAAAGAGGGACAGGGAGGACAGCCCCAGCATTTT. The V and J genes are TRBV2 and TRBJ1-5; the match to TRBD1 covers 9 bases. The CDR3 length is 15 residues. Germline trimming cut 5 bases from V and 7 bases from J; bases unmatched to any gene: 9. Germline CDR1 reads SNHLY; CDR2 reads FYNNEI.

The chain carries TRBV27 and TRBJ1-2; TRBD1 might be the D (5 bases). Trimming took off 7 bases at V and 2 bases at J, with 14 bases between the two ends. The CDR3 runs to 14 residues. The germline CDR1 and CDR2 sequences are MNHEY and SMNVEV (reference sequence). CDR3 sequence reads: CASTPGGSNYGYTF. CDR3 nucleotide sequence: TGTGCCAGCACCCCCGGGGGGTCCAACTATGGCTACACCTTC.

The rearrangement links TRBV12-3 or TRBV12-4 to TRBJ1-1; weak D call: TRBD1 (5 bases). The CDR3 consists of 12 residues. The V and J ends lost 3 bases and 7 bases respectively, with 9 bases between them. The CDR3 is CASSLEGIEAFF. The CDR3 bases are TGTGCCAGCAGTTTGGAGGGGATTGAAGCTTTCTTT.

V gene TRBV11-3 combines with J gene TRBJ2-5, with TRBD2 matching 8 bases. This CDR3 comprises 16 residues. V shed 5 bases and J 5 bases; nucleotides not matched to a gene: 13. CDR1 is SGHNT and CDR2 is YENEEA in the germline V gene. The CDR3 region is CASSRAPGLGGETQYF. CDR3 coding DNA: TGTGCCAGCAGCCGAGCCCCGGGACTAGGGGGGGAGACCCAGTACTTC.

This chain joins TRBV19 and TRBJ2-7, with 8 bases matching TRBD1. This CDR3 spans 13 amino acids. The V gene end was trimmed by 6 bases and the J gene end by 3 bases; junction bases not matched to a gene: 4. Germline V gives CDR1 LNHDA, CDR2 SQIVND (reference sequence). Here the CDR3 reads CASSRDRSYEQYF. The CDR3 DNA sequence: TGTGCCAGTAGCAGGGACAGGAGCTACGAGCAGTACTTC.

Here the CDR3 reads CASSHDGGFMITEAFF. CDR3 nucleotide sequence: TGTGCCAGCAGCCACGACGGGGGGTTTATGATAACTGAAGCTTTCTTT. The chain carries TRBV6-2 or TRBV6-3 and TRBJ1-1; tentative D call: TRBD1 (5 bases). Between the trimmed V and J ends, which lost 6 bases and 5 bases, there was a span of 22 bases. Germline CDR1 and CDR2: MNHEY and SVGEGT. The CDR3 runs to 16 residues.

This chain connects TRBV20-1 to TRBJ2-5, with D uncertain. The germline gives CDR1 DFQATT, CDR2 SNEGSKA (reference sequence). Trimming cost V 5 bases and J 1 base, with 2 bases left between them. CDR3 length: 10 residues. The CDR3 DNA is TGCAGTGCTCGCCAAGAGACCCAGTACTTC. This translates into CSARQETQYF.

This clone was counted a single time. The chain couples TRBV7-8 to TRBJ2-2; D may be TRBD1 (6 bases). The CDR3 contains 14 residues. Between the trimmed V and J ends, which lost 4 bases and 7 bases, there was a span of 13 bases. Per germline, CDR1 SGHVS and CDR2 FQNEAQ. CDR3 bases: TGTGCCAGCAGCTCATACAGGGTTGGCGGGGAGCTGTTTTTT. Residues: CASSSYRVGGELFF.

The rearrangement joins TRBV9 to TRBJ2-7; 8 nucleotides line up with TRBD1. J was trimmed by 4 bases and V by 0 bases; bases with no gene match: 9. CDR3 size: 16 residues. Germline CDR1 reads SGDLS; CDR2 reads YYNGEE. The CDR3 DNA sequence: TGTGCCAGCAGCGTAGATGAGACAGGGGCTCCATACGAGCAGTACTTC. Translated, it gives CASSVDETGAPYEQYF.

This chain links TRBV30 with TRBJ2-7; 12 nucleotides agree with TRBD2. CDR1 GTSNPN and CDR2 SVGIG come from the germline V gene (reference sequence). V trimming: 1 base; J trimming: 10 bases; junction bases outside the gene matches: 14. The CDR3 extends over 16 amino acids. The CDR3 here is CAWSDWAQLLAGGQYF. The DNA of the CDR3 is TGTGCCTGGAGTGATTGGGCCCAGCTACTAGCGGGGGGTCAGTACTTC.

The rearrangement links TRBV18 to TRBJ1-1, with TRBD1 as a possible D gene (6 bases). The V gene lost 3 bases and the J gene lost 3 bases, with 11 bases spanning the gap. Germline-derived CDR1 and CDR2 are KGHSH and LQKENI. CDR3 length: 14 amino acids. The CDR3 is CASSPQGRDTEAFF. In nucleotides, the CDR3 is TGTGCCAGCTCACCCCAGGGGCGGGACACTGAAGCTTTCTTT.

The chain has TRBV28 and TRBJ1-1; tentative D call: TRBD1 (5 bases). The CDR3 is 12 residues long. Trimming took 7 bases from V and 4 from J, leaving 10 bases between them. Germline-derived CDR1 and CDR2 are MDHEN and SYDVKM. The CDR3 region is CASTPGGTEAFF. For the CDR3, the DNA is TGTGCCAGCACCCCGGGGGGCACTGAAGCTTTCTTT. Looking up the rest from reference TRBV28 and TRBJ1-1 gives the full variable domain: DVKVTQSSRYLVKRTGEKVFLECVQDMDHENMFWYRQDPGLGLRLIYFSYDVKMKEKGDIPEGYSVSREKKERFSLILESASTNQTSMYLCASTPGGTEAFFGQGTRLTVV.

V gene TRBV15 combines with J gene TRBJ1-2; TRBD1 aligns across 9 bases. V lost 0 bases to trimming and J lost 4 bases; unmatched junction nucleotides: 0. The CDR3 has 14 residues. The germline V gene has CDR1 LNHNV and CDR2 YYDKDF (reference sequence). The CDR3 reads CATSREDRGYGYTF. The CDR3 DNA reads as TGTGCCACCAGCAGAGAGGACAGGGGCTATGGCTACACCTTC.

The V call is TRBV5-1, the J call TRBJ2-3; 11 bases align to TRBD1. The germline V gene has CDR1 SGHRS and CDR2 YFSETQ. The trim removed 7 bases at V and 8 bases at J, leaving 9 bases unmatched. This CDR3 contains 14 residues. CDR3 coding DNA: TGCGCCAGCGCCGGGACAGGGGGAATGGGTACGCAGTATTTT. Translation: CASAGTGGMGTQYF.

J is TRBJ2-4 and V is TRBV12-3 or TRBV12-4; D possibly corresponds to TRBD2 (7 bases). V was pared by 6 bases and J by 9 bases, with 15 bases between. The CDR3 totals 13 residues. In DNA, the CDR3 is TGTGCCAGCAGCACGGGGGGCCTCCTCATTCAGTACTTC. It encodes CASSTGGLLIQYF.

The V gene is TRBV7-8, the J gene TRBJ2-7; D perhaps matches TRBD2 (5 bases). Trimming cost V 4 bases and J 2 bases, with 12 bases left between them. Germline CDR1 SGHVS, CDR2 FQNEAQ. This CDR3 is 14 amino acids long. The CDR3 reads CASSSPFGTYEQYF. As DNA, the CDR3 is TGTGCCAGCAGCTCCCCCTTCGGGACCTACGAGCAGTACTTC.

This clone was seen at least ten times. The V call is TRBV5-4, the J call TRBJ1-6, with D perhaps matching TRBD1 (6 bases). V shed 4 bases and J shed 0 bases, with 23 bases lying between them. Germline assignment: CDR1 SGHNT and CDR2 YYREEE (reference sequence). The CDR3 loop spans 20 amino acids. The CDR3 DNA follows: TGTGCCAGCAGCCAGATAGGACAGCCTGGATACAGCTCCTATAATTCACCCCTCCACTTT. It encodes CASSQIGQPGYSSYNSPLHF.

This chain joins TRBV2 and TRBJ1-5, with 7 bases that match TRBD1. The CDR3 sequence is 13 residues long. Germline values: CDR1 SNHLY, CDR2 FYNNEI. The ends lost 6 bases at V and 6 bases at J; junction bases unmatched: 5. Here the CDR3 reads CASSPGGIQPQHF. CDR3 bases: TGTGCCAGCAGCCCAGGGGGGATTCAGCCCCAGCATTTT.